These 32 T cell receptor beta chains were all obtained from the same sample, sequenced in a study of cytomegalovirus exposure and HLA in healthy donors. The primer mix had 60 Vbeta and 13 Jbeta primers. Sequenced by immunoSEQ multiplex PCR; TCRdb stores in-frame clones only, minus some. The top ten hold roughly 1.5% of the sample, which has 200,000 to 250,000 clones, approximately 80% seen once. The source material was PBMCs. These TCRs come from a girl between 10 and 17 years old in good health and CMV-seronegative.

The chain joins TRBV7-9 to TRBJ2-3, with TRBD2 identical over 11 bases. The CDR3 has 18 residues. Germline loops: CDR1 SEHNR, CDR2 FQNEAQ (reference sequence). V was clipped by 0 bases and J by 3 bases; unmatched bases: 8. DNA of the CDR3: TGTGCCAGCAGCTTAGCGCATATAGCGGGGGGGGATACAGATACGCAGTATTTT. It codes for CASSLAHIAGGDTDTQYF.

The chain combines TRBV28 with TRBJ2-2; TRBD1 matches at 9 bases. Unmatched junction bases numbered 5, after V lost 6 bases and J lost 3 bases. The CDR3 contains 15 residues. Germline CDR1 and CDR2: MDHEN and SYDVKM. CDR3 nucleotides: TGTGCCAGCAGGGTCCGGGACAGGGACACCGGGGAGCTGTTTTTT. Amino acid sequence: CASRVRDRDTGELFF.

V and J are TRBV9 and TRBJ2-3, with no clear D. V gave up 3 bases and J gave up 2 bases, with 16 bases separating them. This CDR3 spans 16 amino acids. Germline CDR1 and CDR2: SGDLS and YYNGEE. The CDR3 coding sequence is TGTGCCAGCAGCGCGACATCTGCCACCCTCACAGATACGCAGTATTTT. Translated: CASSATSATLTDTQYF.

The V call is TRBV30, the J call TRBJ2-7; D not certain. The V gene lost 4 bases and the J gene lost 1 base, with 11 bases spanning the gap. Per germline, CDR1 GTSNPN and CDR2 SVGIG (reference sequence). This CDR3 region has 13 residues. DNA of the CDR3: TGTGCCTGGATCAGTGGCCTTTCCTACGAGCAGTACTTC. Protein: CAWISGLSYEQYF.

This CDR3 is CASSYSCLIRGQIREQFF. CDR3 coding DNA: TGTGCCAGCAGTTACTCGTGCCTCATCAGGGGGCAGATCCGCGAGCAGTTCTTC. The V call is TRBV6-8, the J call TRBJ2-1; TRBD1 matches at 8 bases. Germline V gene data show CDR1 as MNHGY and CDR2 as SAAAGT. The trim removed 0 bases at V and 10 bases at J, leaving 17 bases unmatched. This CDR3 has 18 residues.

This clone was picked up a small number of times. The chain couples TRBV5-1 to TRBJ2-7, with D possibly being TRBD2 (5 bases). V lost 4 bases, J lost 4 bases, and 24 bases lay in between. The CDR3 spans 17 residues. The V gene's germline CDR1 is SGHRS and CDR2 YFSETQ. The CDR3 spells CASSPDLGRVGVYEQYF. CDR3 nucleotides: TGCGCCAGCAGCCCCGACCTTGGGCGGGTTGGGGTTTACGAGCAGTACTTC. Combining the CDR3 with reference TRBV5-1 and TRBJ2-7 gives the whole variable domain KAGVTQTPRYLIKTRGQQVTLSCSPISGHRSVSWYQQTPGQGLQFLFEYFSETQRNKGNFPGRFSGRQFSNSRSEMNVSTLELGDSALYLCASSPDLGRVGVYEQYFGPGTRLTVT.

This clone occurred a few times. The chain combines TRBV6-4 with TRBJ2-1, with D tentatively TRBD1 (6 bases). The germline V and J ends were trimmed by 4 bases and 3 bases, with 16 bases remaining between them. Germline loops: CDR1 MRHNA, CDR2 SNTAGT. This CDR3 has 16 residues. The CDR3, as DNA: TGTGCCAGCAGTGTCGAAGGGGGAAGAATCTACAATGAGCAGTTCTTC. As protein: CASSVEGGRIYNEQFF.

With regard to this clone: The sample holds other DNA sequences that translate to the same CDR3. The V and J genes are TRBV18 and TRBJ2-7, with 7 bases fitting TRBD1. CDR3 length: 14 residues. Germline V gives CDR1 KGHSH, CDR2 LQKENI. J was trimmed by 2 bases and V by 3 bases; bases with no gene match: 4. CDR3 DNA sequence: TGTGCCAGCTCACCGCGACAGGGCACCTACGAGCAGTACTTC. It encodes CASSPRQGTYEQYF.

The gene calls are TRBV28 and TRBJ1-4, with 7 nucleotides matching TRBD1. The V and J ends lost 7 bases and 6 bases, in that order; junction bases with no gene match: 8. Germline V gives CDR1 MDHEN, CDR2 SYDVKM. This CDR3 has 14 amino acids. For the CDR3, the DNA is TGTGCCAGCAAAGGGGGCCGGAGGTATGAAAAACTGTTTTTT. It encodes CASKGGRRYEKLFF.

The V gene is TRBV5-5, the J gene TRBJ1-2; 8 nucleotides agree with TRBD1. Trimming cost V 0 bases and J 2 bases; bases outside gene matches: 6. The CDR3 length is 16 residues. Per germline, CDR1 SGHKS and CDR2 YYEKEE (reference sequence). The CDR3 region has the DNA TGTGCCAGCAGCTTGGCGGGGACAGGAGTCAACTATGGCTACACCTTC. Its protein is CASSLAGTGVNYGYTF.

Regarding this clone: At one end the junction does not follow the germline gene, possibly because of a read error. The chain is built from TRBV19 and TRBJ1-1; TRBD1 matches 7 bases. CDR3 length: 13 residues. CDR1 and CDR2 from the germline V gene are LNHDA and SQIVND (reference sequence). In DNA, the CDR3 is TGTGCCAGTAGTACCAGGGGGAACACTGAAGCCTTCTTT. Amino acids: CASSTRGNTEAFF. The full variable domain, rest sourced from reference TRBV19 and TRBJ1-1, is DGGITQSPKYLFRKEGQNVTLSCEQNLNHDAMYWYRQDPGQGLRLIYYSQIVNDFQKGDIAEGYSVSREKKESFPLTVTSAQKNPTAFYLCASSTRGNTEAFFGQGTRLTVV.

This clone was counted once. This chain links TRBV30 with TRBJ1-3; 10 nucleotides agree with TRBD1. The V and J ends lost 1 base and 8 bases, in that order; junction bases with no gene match: 5. Looked up from germline, CDR1 is GTSNPN and CDR2 is SVGIG (reference sequence). The CDR3 spans 14 residues. The CDR3 nucleotides are TGTGCCTGGAGTGCGGACAGGGGGTCCGACACCATATATTTT. The encoded protein is CAWSADRGSDTIYF.

The chain carries TRBV7-6 and TRBJ2-5, with a weak D call TRBD1 (5 bases). This CDR3 region has 14 residues. The germline V gene encodes CDR1 SGHVS and CDR2 FNYEAQ. The V and J ends lost 5 bases and 7 bases respectively, with 17 bases between them. The CDR3 spells CASSPLPQGGTQYF. The CDR3 DNA reads as TGTGCCAGCAGCCCCCTCCCCCAGGGCGGGACCCAGTACTTC.

Note on this clone: At one end the junction does not follow the germline gene, possibly because of a read error. The chain couples TRBV9 to TRBJ2-1; a possible D gene is TRBD2 (6 bases). CDR1 and CDR2 (germline): SGDLS, YYNGEE. The CDR3 contains 12 residues. The CDR3 sequence: CASSILGGPPVF. The CDR3 DNA is TGTGCCAGCAGCATACTCGGGGGACCTCCGGTCTTC.

The V call is TRBV28, the J call TRBJ1-3; the D is unclear. The V gene lost 3 bases and the J gene lost 5 bases, with 11 bases spanning the gap. This CDR3 spans 14 amino acids. Germline CDR1 reads MDHEN; CDR2 reads SYDVKM. The DNA of the CDR3 is TGTGCCAGCAGTTTCCACTATGCCAGAAACACCATATATTTT. Translation: CASSFHYARNTIYF. Full variable domain (rest looked up from reference TRBV28 and TRBJ1-3): DVKVTQSSRYLVKRTGEKVFLECVQDMDHENMFWYRQDPGLGLRLIYFSYDVKMKEKGDIPEGYSVSREKKERFSLILESASTNQTSMYLCASSFHYARNTIYFGEGSWLTVV.

Turning to this clone: The missing conserved phenylalanine or tryptophan at the end of this CDR3 makes a read error likely. The chain employs TRBV4-3 and TRBJ1-2; 7 bases align to TRBD1. The CDR3 contains 14 residues. Per germline, CDR1 LGHNA and CDR2 YSLEER. V gave up 3 bases and J gave up 4 bases; unmatched junction bases: 5. In DNA form, the CDR3 reads TGCGCCAGCAGCCAGTCCCGGGACAGCTATGGCTACACCCTC. Amino acid sequence: CASSQSRDSYGYTL.

In its sample, this clone was seen once. The V and J genes are TRBV28 and TRBJ2-3; D is ambiguous. The V gene's germline CDR1 is MDHEN and CDR2 SYDVKM. CDR3 length equals 14 residues. The V end lost 6 bases, the J end lost 1 base, and 11 bases lay between the germline ends. The CDR3 nucleotides read TGTGCCAGCAGCAGTGGTCTGCGCACAGATACGCAGTATTTT. Protein sequence: CASSSGLRTDTQYF.

CDR3 nucleotides: TGTGCCAGCAGTGTGACTAGCGGCAATGAGCAGTTCTTC. Translation gives CASSVTSGNEQFF. The gene calls are TRBV27 and TRBJ2-1, with 9 nucleotides matching TRBD2. CDR3 length equals 13 residues. Losses at the gene ends were 5 bases for V and 6 bases for J; bases not matched to a gene: 2. Germline assignment: CDR1 MNHEY and CDR2 SMNVEV (reference sequence).

The V and J genes are TRBV11-2 and TRBJ1-1; D may be TRBD1 (6 bases). Germline V gene data show CDR1 as SGHAT and CDR2 as FQNNGV. The CDR3 runs 14 residues. Trimming pared 8 bases from V and 1 base from J, leaving 14 bases between. The CDR3 loop reads CASRSGVQNTEAFF. In DNA form, the CDR3 reads TGTGCCAGCCGGTCAGGGGTTCAGAACACTGAAGCTTTCTTT.

The chain links TRBV6-5 to TRBJ2-1, with unresolved D. CDR1 and CDR2 from the germline V gene are MNHEY and SVGAGI. Trimming stripped 4 bases from V and 3 bases from J, with 16 bases between. The CDR3 has 16 amino acids. The CDR3 sequence is CASSSQQYPHYNEQFF. The CDR3 DNA is TGTGCCAGCAGTTCACAACAGTACCCTCACTACAATGAGCAGTTCTTC.

This chain connects TRBV7-9 to TRBJ2-1; 8 nucleotides align to TRBD2. Trimming at V came to 5 bases and at J to 3 bases, leaving 9 bases not matched to a gene. The germline gives CDR1 SEHNR, CDR2 FQNEAQ (reference sequence). The CDR3 is 16 amino acids. In nucleotides, the CDR3 is TGTGCCAGCAGCCGGAGAGCGGGAGAGGGCTACAATGAGCAGTTCTTC. It yields the protein CASSRRAGEGYNEQFF. Full variable domain (remainder filled in from reference TRBV7-9 and TRBJ2-1): DTGVSQNPRHKITKRGQNVTFRCDPISEHNRLYWYRQTLGQGPEFLTYFQNEAQLEKSRLLSDRFSAERPKGSFSTLEIQRTEQGDSAMYLCASSRRAGEGYNEQFFGPGTRLTVL.

The J gene is TRBJ2-5, the V gene TRBV6-6, with 7 bases aligning to TRBD2. The trim removed 4 bases at V and 2 bases at J, leaving 4 bases unmatched. Germline V gene lookup returns CDR1 MNHNY and CDR2 SVGAGI (reference sequence). The length of the CDR3 is 14 residues. This CDR3 is CASSWAGEQETQYF. The CDR3 DNA is TGTGCCAGCAGTTGGGCGGGAGAACAAGAGACCCAGTACTTC.

The chain links TRBV28 to TRBJ1-1; D unclear. There are 12 residues in the CDR3. Germline lookup yields CDR1 MDHEN and CDR2 SYDVKM. The V end lost 2 bases, the J end lost 7 bases, and 8 bases lay between the germline ends. The CDR3 region is CASSLIQFEAFF. Written as DNA, the CDR3 is TGTGCCAGCAGTTTAATACAGTTTGAAGCTTTCTTT.

The rearrangement uses TRBV7-8 and TRBJ2-5; D ambiguous. V lost 2 bases, J lost 7 bases, and 11 bases lay in between. The V gene's germline CDR1 is SGHVS and CDR2 FQNEAQ. The length of the CDR3 is 13 residues. The CDR3, as DNA: TGTGCCAGCAGCTTACTGGAGTCTGGGACCCAGTACTTC. It codes for CASSLLESGTQYF.

This clone was recorded once. The chain links TRBV2 to TRBJ1-2; 7 nucleotides align to TRBD1. The V gene's germline CDR1 is SNHLY and CDR2 FYNNEI. This CDR3 spans 14 amino acids. Losses at the gene ends were 3 bases for V and 1 base for J; bases not matched to a gene: 2. CDR3 sequence reads: CASSDPGGNYGYTF. In DNA form, the CDR3 reads TGTGCCAGCAGTGATCCAGGGGGTAACTATGGCTACACCTTC.

This chain joins TRBV7-2 and TRBJ2-2; 7 nucleotides agree with TRBD1. There are 15 residues in the CDR3. Per germline, CDR1 SGHTA and CDR2 FQGNSA. The J segment lost 2 bases and the V segment lost 6 bases, leaving 6 bases of the junction unmatched. This CDR3 is CASSPDRENTGELFF. In DNA form, the CDR3 reads TGTGCCAGCAGTCCTGACAGGGAAAACACCGGGGAGCTGTTTTTT.

The chain carries TRBV28 and TRBJ2-7; 8 nucleotides agree with TRBD1. J lost 3 bases, V lost 5 bases, and 9 bases had no gene match. This CDR3 has 15 amino acids. CDR1 is MDHEN and CDR2 is SYDVKM in the germline V gene. The CDR3 DNA is TGTGCCAGCAGTCAAGCCGGGACAGGTTACTACGAGCAGTACTTC. It is translated as CASSQAGTGYYEQYF.

This chain uses TRBV7-9 with TRBJ2-2; 10 bases map to TRBD1. Germline CDR1 reads SEHNR; CDR2 reads FQNEAQ (reference sequence). The ends lost 5 bases at V and 4 bases at J; junction bases unmatched: 7. There are 16 residues in the CDR3. In nucleotides, the CDR3 is TGTGCCAGCAGCGCGCTGGGGACAGGGGTCACCGGGGAGCTGTTTTTT. Encoded protein: CASSALGTGVTGELFF.

The chain employs TRBV30 and TRBJ1-1; weak D call: TRBD1 (6 bases). The CDR3 consists of 13 residues. Trimming left V 4 bases short and J 3 bases short, with 12 bases between. Germline CDR1 reads GTSNPN; CDR2 reads SVGIG (reference sequence). The CDR3 bases are TGTGCCTGGAACCGAGGGGGGGACACTGAAGCTTTCTTT. It is translated as CAWNRGGDTEAFF.

This chain joins TRBV29-1 and TRBJ2-7; 10 nucleotides align to TRBD2. CDR3 length: 17 residues. The trim removed 3 bases at V and 0 bases at J, leaving 11 bases unmatched. The germline V gene encodes CDR1 SQVTM and CDR2 ANQGSEA. As DNA, the CDR3 is TGCAGCGTTGACCATCCAGGGGCTAGCGGGAGCTCCTACGAGCAGTACTTC. Translated, it gives CSVDHPGASGSSYEQYF.

The chain couples TRBV28 to TRBJ2-7, with TRBD2 matching 8 bases. CDR1 MDHEN and CDR2 SYDVKM come from the germline V gene. The CDR3 extends over 14 amino acids. V gave up 7 bases and J gave up 7 bases; unmatched junction bases: 12. In DNA, the CDR3 is TGTGCCAGCACCGGTATCGGGGGGGCGAAAGAGCAGTACTTC. Protein: CASTGIGGAKEQYF.

The rearrangement uses TRBV6-5 and TRBJ2-7, with D possibly TRBD1 on 7 matching bases. Trimming took off 6 bases at V and 2 bases at J, with 17 bases between the two ends. The germline gives CDR1 MNHEY, CDR2 SVGAGI. This CDR3 region has 15 residues. The CDR3 region is CASSTGDSGAYEQYF. The CDR3 nucleotides are TGTGCCAGCAGCACAGGGGATTCGGGAGCCTACGAGCAGTACTTC.